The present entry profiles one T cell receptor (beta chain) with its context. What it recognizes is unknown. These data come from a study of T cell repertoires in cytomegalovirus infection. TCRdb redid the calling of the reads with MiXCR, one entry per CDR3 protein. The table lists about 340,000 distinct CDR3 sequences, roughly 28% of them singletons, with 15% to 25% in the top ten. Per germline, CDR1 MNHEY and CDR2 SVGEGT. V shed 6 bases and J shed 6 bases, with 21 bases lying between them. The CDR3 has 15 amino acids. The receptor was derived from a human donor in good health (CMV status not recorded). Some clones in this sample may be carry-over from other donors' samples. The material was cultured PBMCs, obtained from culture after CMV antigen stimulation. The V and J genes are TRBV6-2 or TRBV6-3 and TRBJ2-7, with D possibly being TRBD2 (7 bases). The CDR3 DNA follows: TGTGCCAGCAGAACCGGCGGGAGCAGGGGTGGCGAGCAGTACTTC. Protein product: CASRTGGSRGGEQYF.